This T cell receptor (beta chain) was retrieved from a study of blood T cells in healthy people across ages. PCR was performed a second time for about 7 to 12 cycles using a sample-barcoded 5' primer and a J-beta primer mix. TCRdb passed the 5' RACE reads through MiXCR, listing each CDR3 protein once. The data contain 1.5 million to 2 million distinct CDR3 sequences, 28% of them singletons. Details on this clonotype: What it recognizes is unknown.

Findings and limits, study-wide: Per million T cells, TCR beta diversity dropped about linearly as age rose.

The CDR3 consists of 14 residues. V shed 8 bases and J shed 5 bases, with 13 bases lying between them. Germline CDR1 is MDHEN and CDR2 is SYDVKM. Sequenced input: blood. This sequence joins TRBV28 and TRBJ1-6, with D unresolved. This clonotype was obtained from a woman aged 25 to 39 in good health. CDR3 amino acids: CASCFTRDNSPLHF. The CDR3 coding sequence is TGTGCCAGCTGCTTTACGAGGGATAATTCACCCCTCCACTTT.